Each of the 29 T cell receptor beta chains below was sequenced from the same sample in a study of cytomegalovirus exposure and HLA in healthy donors (dated by TCRdb to between 2016 and 2019). Library generation was performed with the immunoSEQ multiplex PCR assay. For the multiplex PCR, a mixture combining 60 forward primers for TCR Vbeta segments and 13 reverse primers for TCR Jbeta segments was used. TCRdb took this table from immuneACCESS and kept in-frame rearrangements with V and J called. Such tables lack part of the clones; where checked against another copy, unresolved V genes explain under half of the gap, and the rest is unexplained. The sample contains a few hundred thousand clones, over 70% of them found a single time. The top ten constitute around 8% of the sample. The specimen was PBMCs. These receptors were collected from a woman aged 60-70 years in good health and CMV-seropositive.

The chain joins TRBV6-5 to TRBJ1-4, with D unclear. Trimming pared 6 bases from V and 3 bases from J, leaving 11 bases between. CDR1 is MNHEY and CDR2 is SVGAGI in the germline V gene. The CDR3 extends over 14 amino acids. The DNA of the CDR3 is TGTGCCAGCAGGCCGGGTAACCCTAATGAAAAACTGTTTTTT. Its protein is CASRPGNPNEKLFF.

The chain uses TRBV6-1 and TRBJ1-4; 8 nucleotides agree with TRBD1. The CDR3 runs 14 residues. Per germline, CDR1 MNHNS and CDR2 SASEGT. V dropped 1 base and J dropped 8; count of bases not matched to a gene: 3. The CDR3 coding sequence is TGTGCCAGCAGTGAAGGTGGACAGGGAGAAAAACTGTTTTTT. Protein sequence: CASSEGGQGEKLFF.

Only a few counts were recorded for this clone. The V call is TRBV11-2, the J call TRBJ1-5; 7 bases match TRBD1. J was trimmed by 2 bases and V by 4 bases; bases with no gene match: 8. CDR3 length: 16 amino acids. Germline V gene sequence: CDR1 SGHAT, CDR2 FQNNGV. The CDR3 DNA follows: TGTGCCAGCAGCTATACAGGGGCAAGCGGCAATCAGCCCCAGCATTTT. This translates into CASSYTGASGNQPQHF.

Notes on this clone: Other DNA variants within this sample encode the same CDR3. V is TRBV27 and J is TRBJ2-7; 8 positions agree with TRBD1. V was pared by 5 bases and J by 1 base, with 4 bases of the junction left unmatched. The germline V gene has CDR1 MNHEY and CDR2 SMNVEV (reference sequence). This CDR3 is built from 14 residues. DNA for the CDR3: TGTGCCAGCAGTGGACAGGGCCCTTCCTACGAGCAGTACTTC. It codes for CASSGQGPSYEQYF.

The CDR3 DNA sequence: TGTGCCAGCAGTGCAGCCCTATTAGTAGCGGCCCAGTACTTC. It codes for CASSAALLVAAQYF. The chain links TRBV2 to TRBJ2-5; D possibly corresponds to TRBD2 (6 bases). The V end was cut by 4 bases, the J end by 9 bases, with 18 bases between. CDR1 SNHLY and CDR2 FYNNEI come from the germline V gene. The CDR3 contains 14 residues.

The CDR3 nucleotides read TGCGCCAGCAGCCAAAGACAGGGGGCTGAAAAACTGTTTTTT. Translation gives CASSQRQGAEKLFF. The V gene is TRBV4-1, the J gene TRBJ1-4; TRBD1 aligns across 10 bases. Per germline, CDR1 MGHRA and CDR2 YSYEKL. The junction had 1 base not matched to a gene; V was cut back by 2 bases and J by 7 bases. The CDR3 runs to 14 residues.

The chain is built from TRBV5-5 and TRBJ2-5; D ambiguous. The CDR3 is made up of 13 amino acids. The V gene lost 4 bases and the J gene lost 2 bases, with 9 bases spanning the gap. Germline V gene lookup returns CDR1 SGHKS and CDR2 YYEKEE (reference sequence). The DNA for the CDR3 is TGTGCCAGCAGCCCTGGTCGGCAAGAGACCCAGTACTTC. Translation: CASSPGRQETQYF.

V and J are TRBV28 and TRBJ1-2; 9 positions agree with TRBD1. After removal of 5 bases from V and 3 bases from J, the junction contained 7 bases not matched to a gene. The germline gives CDR1 MDHEN, CDR2 SYDVKM. The CDR3 has 15 residues. The CDR3 DNA reads TGTGCCAGCAGTCCCGGACAGGGGCGAGACTATGGCTACACCTTC. Translating gives CASSPGQGRDYGYTF.

This clone has just a few counts. The rearrangement uses TRBV6-5 and TRBJ2-7, with D unresolved. The CDR3 length is 14 residues. The germline V and J ends were trimmed by 0 bases and 6 bases, with 12 bases remaining between them. The germline gives CDR1 MNHEY, CDR2 SVGAGI. CDR3 protein: CASSYSRTYAEQYF. CDR3 bases: TGTGCCAGCAGTTACTCCCGCACTTACGCCGAGCAGTACTTC.

The chain is built from TRBV4-1 and TRBJ2-7; 7 bases are shared with TRBD2. The CDR3 has 15 amino acids. V trimming: 0 bases; J trimming: 3 bases; junction bases outside the gene matches: 5. Germline lookup yields CDR1 MGHRA and CDR2 YSYEKL. This chain's CDR3 is CASSQEGGSLYEQYF. The DNA for the CDR3 is TGCGCCAGCAGCCAAGAGGGGGGGTCCCTCTACGAGCAGTACTTC.

This clone was picked up one time. J is TRBJ2-6 and V is TRBV5-4; maybe TRBD1 (5 bases). Germline CDR1 and CDR2: SGHNT and YYREEE (reference sequence). The ends were cut back, 2 bases at V and 0 bases at J, with 6 bases in the middle. CDR3 length: 15 residues. CDR3 bases: TGTGCCAGCAGCTTAGACAGCTCTGGGGCCAACGTCCTGACTTTC. Translated: CASSLDSSGANVLTF. Together with reference TRBV5-4 and TRBJ2-6, the CDR3 gives the full variable domain: ETGVTQSPTHLIKTRGQQVTLRCSSQSGHNTVSWYQQALGQGPQFIFQYYREEENGRGNFPPRFSGLQFPNYSSELNVNALELDDSALYLCASSLDSSGANVLTFGAGSRLTVL.

In its sample, this clone was seen a few times. This chain links TRBV7-9 with TRBJ2-7; 7 bases fit TRBD2. This CDR3 has 12 amino acids. Trimming at V came to 5 bases and at J to 5 bases, leaving 3 bases not matched to a gene. CDR1 and CDR2 from the germline V gene are SEHNR and FQNEAQ (reference sequence). The DNA for the CDR3 is TGTGCCAGCAGCGCGGGGGACGACGAGCAGTACTTC. It encodes CASSAGDDEQYF.

The V call is TRBV29-1, the J call TRBJ2-2; D possibly corresponds to TRBD1 (5 bases). CDR1 is SQVTM, CDR2 ANQGSEA, per germline. This CDR3 has 16 residues. V dropped 6 bases and J dropped 0 bases, with 17 bases sitting between them. The CDR3 DNA reads as TGCAGCGTACGACAGAACAAGAATTCGAACACCGGGGAGCTGTTTTTT. Its protein product is CSVRQNKNSNTGELFF.

The chain uses TRBV2 and TRBJ2-7; TRBD2 matches at 11 bases. The V segment lost 0 bases and the J segment 1 base; nucleotides outside the gene matches: 17. Germline V lookup: CDR1 SNHLY, CDR2 FYNNEI. The CDR3 loop spans 21 amino acids. CDR3 nucleotides: TGTGCCAGCAGTGAAGCGGGGGGAGTAGCGGGAGGGCCATGGTCTTCCTACGAGCAGTACTTC. Residues: CASSEAGGVAGGPWSSYEQYF. Using reference TRBV2 and TRBJ2-7 for the parts outside the CDR3, the full variable domain is EPEVTQTPSHQVTQMGQEVILRCVPISNHLYFYWYRQILGQKVEFLVSFYNNEISEKSEIFDDQFSVERPDGSNFTLKIRSTKLEDSAMYFCASSEAGGVAGGPWSSYEQYFGPGTRLTVT.

There are a few counts of this clone. V gene TRBV5-1 combines with J gene TRBJ2-1, with 10 bases fitting TRBD2. The CDR3 contains 14 residues. Germline assignment: CDR1 SGHRS and CDR2 YFSETQ. Losses at the gene ends were 1 base for V and 12 bases for J; bases not matched to a gene: 7. The CDR3 region has the DNA TGCGCCAGCAGCTTGCGTCTAGCGGGAGTAGGGCAGTTCTTC. This translates into CASSLRLAGVGQFF.

The V and J genes are TRBV10-2 and TRBJ2-3, with 13 bases aligning to TRBD2. CDR3 length equals 18 residues. V trimming: 0 bases; J trimming: 4 bases; junction bases outside the gene matches: 7. Germline loops: CDR1 WSHSY, CDR2 SAAADI. CDR3 sequence reads: CASSESRTSGRGADTQYF. The CDR3 nucleotides read TGCGCCAGCAGTGAGTCCAGGACTAGCGGGAGAGGAGCAGATACGCAGTATTTT.

The rearrangement links TRBV18 to TRBJ2-1; TRBD1 is a possible D gene (6 bases). The CDR3 extends over 15 amino acids. Germline V gives CDR1 KGHSH, CDR2 LQKENI. V dropped 4 bases and J dropped 4 bases, with 14 bases sitting between them. The CDR3 sequence is CASSQPGHLYNEQFF. In nucleotides, the CDR3 is TGTGCCAGCTCACAACCGGGACACCTATACAATGAGCAGTTCTTC.

The chain carries TRBV29-1 and TRBJ2-2; 16 bases map to TRBD2. V gave up 4 bases and J gave up 4 bases; unmatched junction bases: 9. The germline V gene has CDR1 SQVTM and CDR2 ANQGSEA. This CDR3 has 18 amino acids. The chain's CDR3 is CSVGGTSGRARATGELFF. CDR3 sequence (DNA): TGCAGCGTTGGGGGGACTAGCGGGAGGGCCCGTGCCACCGGGGAGCTGTTTTTT.

V gene TRBV18 combines with J gene TRBJ1-1, with TRBD1 matching 7 bases. The CDR3 totals 13 residues. V gave up 6 bases and J gave up 2 bases; unmatched junction bases: 3. Germline V gene data show CDR1 as KGHSH and CDR2 as LQKENI. The CDR3 reads CASSTGLNTEAFF. For the CDR3, the DNA is TGTGCCAGCTCGACAGGGTTAAACACTGAAGCTTTCTTT.

The chain carries TRBV27 and TRBJ2-3, with D possibly TRBD1 on 6 matching bases. CDR1 is MNHEY, CDR2 SMNVEV, per germline (reference sequence). The CDR3 is 13 residues long. V lost 5 bases to trimming and J lost 3 bases, with 9 bases between them. CDR3 in DNA: TGTGCCAGCAGTCACAGGGAGACAGATACGCAGTATTTT. As protein: CASSHRETDTQYF.

The V call is TRBV7-9, the J call TRBJ2-1; D is perhaps TRBD1 (5 bases). Between the trimmed V and J ends, which lost 1 base and 8 bases, there was a span of 18 bases. Germline V CDR1 and CDR2: SEHNR, FQNEAQ (reference sequence). This CDR3 comprises 16 residues. CDR3 sequence reads: CASSLGLDRQGDEQFF. CDR3 sequence (DNA): TGTGCCAGCAGCTTAGGATTGGACCGCCAGGGCGATGAGCAGTTCTTC.

V gene TRBV5-4 combines with J gene TRBJ2-4; the D is unclear. V was pared by 0 bases and J by 0 bases, with 4 bases between. The germline V gene encodes CDR1 SGHNT and CDR2 YYREEE (reference sequence). This CDR3 region has 14 residues. This chain's CDR3 is CASSLAGAKNIQYF. The DNA of the CDR3 is TGTGCCAGCAGCTTGGCAGGAGCCAAAAACATTCAGTACTTC. The full variable domain, completed using reference TRBV5-4 and TRBJ2-4, is ETGVTQSPTHLIKTRGQQVTLRCSSQSGHNTVSWYQQALGQGPQFIFQYYREEENGRGNFPPRFSGLQFPNYSSELNVNALELDDSALYLCASSLAGAKNIQYFGAGTRLSVL.

The chain employs TRBV28 and TRBJ1-5; D uncertain. The CDR3 loop spans 15 amino acids. Germline V gene lookup returns CDR1 MDHEN and CDR2 SYDVKM. The V gene lost 3 bases and the J gene lost 2 bases, with 11 bases spanning the gap. CDR3 bases: TGTGCCAGCAGTTTGATGAACTCGGGCAATCAGCCCCAGCATTTT. Its protein is CASSLMNSGNQPQHF.

The rearrangement links TRBV5-1 to TRBJ2-1, with TRBD2 matching 9 bases. Losses at the gene ends were 0 bases for V and 2 bases for J; bases not matched to a gene: 3. The CDR3 sequence is 16 residues long. Germline CDR1 SGHRS, CDR2 YFSETQ. The CDR3 sequence: CASSLVAGGTYNEQFF. The CDR3 nucleotides are TGCGCCAGCAGCTTGGTGGCGGGAGGGACCTACAATGAGCAGTTCTTC.

V usage is TRBV9 and J usage is TRBJ1-1; D is possibly TRBD1 (6 bases). The V end was cut by 4 bases, the J end by 4 bases, with 14 bases between. CDR1 SGDLS and CDR2 YYNGEE come from the germline V gene. The CDR3 has 14 amino acids. Here the CDR3 DNA reads TGTGCCAGCAGCCCCTCGGGAGGGGGCACTGAAGCTTTCTTT. Residues: CASSPSGGGTEAFF. The full variable domain, its missing parts supplied by reference TRBV9 and TRBJ1-1, is DSGVTQTPKHLITATGQRVTLRCSPRSGDLSVYWYQQSLDQGLQFLIQYYNGEERAKGNILERFSAQQFPDLHSELNLSSLELGDSALYFCASSPSGGGTEAFFGQGTRLTVV.

The chain recombines TRBV5-1 with TRBJ2-7; TRBD1 is a possible D gene (6 bases). Germline lookup yields CDR1 SGHRS and CDR2 YFSETQ. The CDR3 totals 13 residues. The germline V and J ends were trimmed by 4 bases and 7 bases, with 15 bases remaining between them. CDR3 amino acids: CASSLNTGQEQYF. In nucleotides, the CDR3 is TGCGCCAGCAGCCTCAACACAGGGCAGGAGCAGTACTTC. The entire variable domain, with the rest obtained from reference TRBV5-1 and TRBJ2-7, is as follows: KAGVTQTPRYLIKTRGQQVTLSCSPISGHRSVSWYQQTPGQGLQFLFEYFSETQRNKGNFPGRFSGRQFSNSRSEMNVSTLELGDSALYLCASSLNTGQEQYFGPGTRLTVT.

V gene TRBV2 combines with J gene TRBJ1-1; D call uncertain. This CDR3 is 13 amino acids long. Germline values: CDR1 SNHLY, CDR2 FYNNEI. Trimming removed 8 bases at V and 4 bases at J, with 14 bases between. CDR3 sequence: CASRANGGTEAFF. For the CDR3, the DNA is TGTGCCAGCCGGGCCAACGGAGGCACTGAAGCTTTCTTT.

The genes are TRBV5-1 and TRBJ1-2; TRBD1 agrees at 7 bases. This CDR3 comprises 13 residues. Germline V lookup: CDR1 SGHRS, CDR2 YFSETQ. The ends lost 0 bases at V and 6 bases at J; junction bases unmatched: 2. CDR3 sequence (DNA): TGCGCCAGCAGCTTGGGACAGGGAAATGGCTACACCTTC. It specifies CASSLGQGNGYTF. Looking up the rest from reference TRBV5-1 and TRBJ1-2 gives the full variable domain: KAGVTQTPRYLIKTRGQQVTLSCSPISGHRSVSWYQQTPGQGLQFLFEYFSETQRNKGNFPGRFSGRQFSNSRSEMNVSTLELGDSALYLCASSLGQGNGYTFGSGTRLTVV.

This clone was found a few times. The chain uses TRBV5-1 and TRBJ2-3; TRBD1 agrees at 7 bases. This CDR3 is 15 amino acids long. CDR1 and CDR2 (germline): SGHRS, YFSETQ. The J segment lost 1 base and the V segment lost 0 bases, leaving 2 bases of the junction unmatched. The chain's CDR3 is CASSLADRGTDTQYF. CDR3 nucleotide sequence: TGCGCCAGCAGCTTGGCAGACAGGGGCACAGATACGCAGTATTTT.